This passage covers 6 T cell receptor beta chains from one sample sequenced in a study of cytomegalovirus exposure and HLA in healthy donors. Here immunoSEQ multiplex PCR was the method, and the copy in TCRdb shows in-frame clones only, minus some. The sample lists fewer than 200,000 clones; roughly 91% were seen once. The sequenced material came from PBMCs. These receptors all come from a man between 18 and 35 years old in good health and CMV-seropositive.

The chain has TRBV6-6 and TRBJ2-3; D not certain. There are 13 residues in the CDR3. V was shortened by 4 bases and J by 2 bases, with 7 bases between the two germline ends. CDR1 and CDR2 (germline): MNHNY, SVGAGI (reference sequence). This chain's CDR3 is CASSWAVTDTQYF. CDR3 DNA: TGTGCCAGCAGTTGGGCAGTCACAGATACGCAGTATTTT.

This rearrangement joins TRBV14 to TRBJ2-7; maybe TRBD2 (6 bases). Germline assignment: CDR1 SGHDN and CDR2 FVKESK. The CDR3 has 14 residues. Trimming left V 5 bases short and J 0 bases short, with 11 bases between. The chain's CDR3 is CASSLGLPSYEQYF. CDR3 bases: TGTGCCAGCAGCTTGGGACTGCCCTCCTACGAGCAGTACTTC.

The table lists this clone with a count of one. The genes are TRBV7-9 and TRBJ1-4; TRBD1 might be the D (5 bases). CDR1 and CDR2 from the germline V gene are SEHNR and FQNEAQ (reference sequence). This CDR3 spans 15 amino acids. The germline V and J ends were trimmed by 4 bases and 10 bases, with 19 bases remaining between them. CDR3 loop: CASSWSGQGEAKLFF. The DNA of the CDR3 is TGTGCCAGCAGCTGGAGTGGGCAGGGCGAGGCAAAACTGTTTTTT.

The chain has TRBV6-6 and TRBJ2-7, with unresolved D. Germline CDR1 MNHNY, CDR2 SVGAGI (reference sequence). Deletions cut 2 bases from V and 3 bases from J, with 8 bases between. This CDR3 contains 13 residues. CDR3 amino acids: CASSYQDYYEQYF. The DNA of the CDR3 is TGTGCCAGCAGTTACCAGGATTACTACGAGCAGTACTTC.

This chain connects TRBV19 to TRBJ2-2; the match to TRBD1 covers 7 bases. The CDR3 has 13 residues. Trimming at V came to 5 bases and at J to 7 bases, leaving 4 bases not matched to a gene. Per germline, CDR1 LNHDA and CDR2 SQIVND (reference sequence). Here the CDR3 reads CASSPRQGGELFF. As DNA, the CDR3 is TGTGCCAGTAGTCCCCGACAGGGCGGGGAGCTGTTTTTT.

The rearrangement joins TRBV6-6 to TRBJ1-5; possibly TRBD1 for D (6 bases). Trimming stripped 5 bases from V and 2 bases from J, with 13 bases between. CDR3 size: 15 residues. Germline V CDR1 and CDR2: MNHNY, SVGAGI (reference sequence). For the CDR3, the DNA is TGTGCCAGCAGTACGGACAGTCTCGGCAATCAGCCCCAGCATTTT. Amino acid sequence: CASSTDSLGNQPQHF.